Listed below are T cell receptor beta chains from one sample, sequenced in a study of T cell repertoires in cytomegalovirus infection. Their antigens remain unidentified. MiXCR, applied by TCRdb to the reads, yields one record per CDR3 protein. The profile shows approximately 730,000 distinct CDR3 sequences, roughly 36% of them singletons. Source: cultured PBMCs, taken from culture after CMV antigen stimulation. The source of these receptors is a human donor in good health (CMV status not recorded). Some clones in this sample may be carry-over from other donors' samples. The CDR3 runs from the conserved cysteine through the conserved F or W. The D gene is left open where the match is weak. Size values are once, few and many counts, or a class for expanded clones, and some rows have none.

D	V	J	size	CDR3	DNA
NA	TRBV7-2	TRBJ2-5	many	CASSLARGVETQYF	TGTGCCAGCAGCTTGGCCAGAGGGGTAGAGACCCAGTACTTC
TRBD1	TRBV6-5	TRBJ1-1	NA	CASRRPPGTGNTEAFF	TGTGCCAGCAGACGCCCCCCCGGGACAGGGAACACTGAAGCTTTCTTT
TRBD1	TRBV6-6	TRBJ2-7	NA	CASSYRGQGNSFSYEQYF	TGTGCCAGCAGTTATAGGGGACAGGGTAATTCCTTCTCCTACGAGCAGTACTTC
NA	TRBV28	TRBJ2-2	NA	CASSLLNGELFF	TGTGCCAGCAGTTTGCTGAACGGGGAGCTGTTTTTT
TRBD1	TRBV27	TRBJ1-4	NA	CASGDRPNEKLFF	TGTGCCAGCGGGGACAGACCTAATGAAAAACTGTTTTTT
TRBD2	TRBV6-1	TRBJ2-1	NA	CASSGVSGGLYNEQFF	TGTGCCAGCAGCGGCGTTAGCGGGGGATTATACAATGAGCAGTTCTTC
NA	TRBV27	TRBJ2-1	once	CASSLTGTSSEQFF	TGTGCCAGCAGTTTGACCGGGACCAGTAGTGAGCAGTTCTTC
NA	TRBV10-3	TRBJ2-1	NA	CAISSDRAGGGEQFF	TGTGCCATCAGCTCCGACCGGGCGGGCGGTGGTGAGCAGTTCTTC
NA	TRBV28	TRBJ1-5	NA	CASARLGARGNQPQHF	TGTGCCAGCGCCCGCCTTGGGGCTCGTGGCAATCAGCCCCAGCATTTT
NA	TRBV30	TRBJ2-1	NA	CAWSGARGYNEQFF	TGTGCCTGGAGTGGCGCCCGGGGGTACAATGAGCAGTTCTTC
TRBD1	TRBV24-1	TRBJ1-4	few	CATRGETGLAKLFF	TGTGCCACCAGAGGGGAGACAGGGCTGGCCAAACTGTTTTTT
TRBD2	TRBV4-1	TRBJ2-1	once	CASSHPRGGSGSSYNEQFF	TGCGCCAGCAGCCACCCCAGGGGGGGTAGCGGGAGTTCCTACAATGAGCAGTTCTTC
NA	TRBV12-3/TRBV12-4	TRBJ2-3	NA	CASSLGLTPSTDTQYF	TGTGCCAGCAGTTTAGGGCTGACGCCTAGCACAGATACGCAGTATTTT
TRBD1	TRBV10-3	TRBJ1-1	NA	CAISGTGGRNTEAFF	TGTGCCATCAGTGGGACAGGGGGCAGGAACACTGAAGCTTTCTTT
NA	TRBV6-5	TRBJ2-1	NA	CASSTKRVYKNEQFF	TGTGCCAGCAGTACCAAGAGGGTCTACAAAAACGAGCAGTTCTTC
NA	TRBV5-4	TRBJ2-3	NA	CASSSPGLPNPDTQYF	TGTGCCAGCAGCTCCCCGGGACTCCCTAACCCAGATACGCAGTATTTT
TRBD2	TRBV7-9	TRBJ2-1	NA	CASSPLAGFLSYNEQFF	TGTGCCAGCAGTCCACTAGCGGGATTCCTGTCCTACAATGAGCAGTTCTTC
NA	TRBV3-1	TRBJ1-1	few	CASSQVTGKAFF	TGTGCCAGCAGCCAAGTAACAGGCAAAGCTTTCTTT
TRBD2	TRBV6-2/TRBV6-3	TRBJ2-2	NA	CASLNGVAGGELFF	TGTGCCAGCCTGAACGGAGTAGCGGGCGGGGAGCTGTTTTTT
NA	TRBV20-1	TRBJ2-5	many	CSARDLYYLGEEETQYF	TGCAGTGCTAGAGATCTCTATTATCTTGGGGAAGAAGAGACCCAGTACTTC